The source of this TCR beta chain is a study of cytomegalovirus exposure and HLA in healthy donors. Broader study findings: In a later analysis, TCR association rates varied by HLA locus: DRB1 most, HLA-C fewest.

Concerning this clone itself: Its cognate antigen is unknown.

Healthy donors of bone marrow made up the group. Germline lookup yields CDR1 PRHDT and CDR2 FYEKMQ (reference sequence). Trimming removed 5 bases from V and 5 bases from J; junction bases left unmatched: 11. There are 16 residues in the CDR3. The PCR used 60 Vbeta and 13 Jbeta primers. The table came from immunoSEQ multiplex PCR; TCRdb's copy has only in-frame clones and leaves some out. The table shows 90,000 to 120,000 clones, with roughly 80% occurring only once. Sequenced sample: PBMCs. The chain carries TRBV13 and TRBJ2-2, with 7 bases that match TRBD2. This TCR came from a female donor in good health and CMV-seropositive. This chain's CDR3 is CASSPPLWGGTGELFF. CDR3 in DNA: TGTGCCAGCAGCCCCCCACTTTGGGGGGGAACCGGGGAGCTGTTTTTT.